Each of the 10 T cell receptor beta chains below was sequenced from the same sample in a study of identifying expanded T cells in peripheral blood. Profiling relied on immunoSEQ multiplex PCR, and the TCRdb table lists in-frame clones only, not all of them. The sample has some 93,000 clones, about 90% seen once. The source material was blood. The receptors were gathered from a person aged 18-70 years in good health.

This rearrangement joins TRBV18 to TRBJ1-1; the D is unclear. The germline gives CDR1 KGHSH, CDR2 LQKENI. The germline V and J ends were trimmed by 5 bases and 3 bases, with 4 bases remaining between them. The CDR3 has 11 residues. The CDR3, as DNA: TGTGCCAGCTCATACGACACTGAAGCTTTCTTT. Protein sequence: CASSYDTEAFF. The variable domain in full, completed from reference TRBV18 and TRBJ1-1, reads NAGVMQNPRHLVRRRGQEARLRCSPMKGHSHVYWYRQLPEEGLKFMVYLQKENIIDESGMPKERFSAEFPKEGPSILRIQQVVRGDSAAYFCASSYDTEAFFGQGTRLTVV.

This rearrangement joins TRBV10-3 to TRBJ1-2; D remains unclear. Trimming left V 0 bases short and J 4 bases short, with 6 bases between. The CDR3 has 13 residues. Germline V gives CDR1 ENHRY, CDR2 SYGVKD. This CDR3 reads CAISESTRYGYTF. DNA for the CDR3: TGTGCCATCAGTGAGTCGACACGCTATGGCTACACCTTC.

The CDR3 nucleotides are TGCGCCAGCAGCTTGGCCGGGACAGGGATCTATGGCTACACCTTC. Encoded protein: CASSLAGTGIYGYTF. This chain links TRBV5-1 with TRBJ1-2; TRBD1 matches at 9 bases. The CDR3 has 15 amino acids. Germline V CDR1 and CDR2: SGHRS, YFSETQ. V lost 0 bases and J lost 4; bases outside the gene matches: 4.

This clone was seen once. This chain connects TRBV5-1 to TRBJ2-5; 8 positions match TRBD2. V lost 0 bases to trimming and J lost 5 bases; unmatched junction nucleotides: 6. Germline CDR1 is SGHRS and CDR2 is YFSETQ. The CDR3 runs 15 residues. The CDR3 DNA is TGCGCCAGCAGCTTGGACGGGGGGGCTCGCGAGACCCAGTACTTC. Its translation: CASSLDGGARETQYF.

This clone has more than one count but fewer than ten. The CDR3 DNA reads as TGTGCCAGCAGCCCGAGTAGCGGGGGGGCCGGAGAGCAGTTCTTC. It translates to CASSPSSGGAGEQFF. This rearrangement joins TRBV5-4 to TRBJ2-1; 11 bases are shared with TRBD2. The germline V gene encodes CDR1 SGHNT and CDR2 YYREEE (reference sequence). Trimming cost V 4 bases and J 10 bases; bases outside gene matches: 10. The CDR3 covers 15 residues.

V and J are TRBV7-6 and TRBJ2-1; D is undetermined. Looked up from germline, CDR1 is SGHVS and CDR2 is FNYEAQ. Trimming shortened V by 1 base and J by 6 bases, and 7 bases separated the two germline ends. There are 13 residues in the CDR3. The DNA of the CDR3 is TGTGCCAGCAGCTTAGGGTTCGCCAATGAGCAGTTCTTC. Translating it yields CASSLGFANEQFF.

This rearrangement joins TRBV2 to TRBJ1-5, with unresolved D. The CDR3 is 12 residues long. Germline CDR1 and CDR2: SNHLY and FYNNEI. Trimming cost V 3 bases and J 4 bases, with 4 bases left between them. The CDR3 region has the DNA TGTGCCAGCAGTGACGGTAATCAGCCCCAGCATTTT. Translating it yields CASSDGNQPQHF.

This sequence joins TRBV7-2 and TRBJ2-7, with D uncertain. V was clipped by 1 base and J by 0 bases, with 10 bases between them. Germline V CDR1 and CDR2: SGHTA, FQGNSA. This CDR3 has 15 residues. Written as DNA, the CDR3 is TGTGCCAGCAGCTTAGGGACCCTGAGCTCCTACGAGCAGTACTTC. Amino acids: CASSLGTLSSYEQYF.

V usage is TRBV5-1 and J usage is TRBJ2-1, with no clear D. Trimming shortened V by 0 bases and J by 2 bases, and 0 bases separated the two germline ends. Germline V CDR1 and CDR2: SGHRS, YFSETQ. CDR3 size: 12 residues. CDR3 protein: CASSLAYNEQFF. The CDR3 region has the DNA TGCGCCAGCAGCTTGGCCTACAATGAGCAGTTCTTC.

The gene calls are TRBV28 and TRBJ2-3; 9 bases map to TRBD2. Losses at the gene ends were 4 bases for V and 4 bases for J; bases not matched to a gene: 3. The CDR3 contains 14 residues. The germline gives CDR1 MDHEN, CDR2 SYDVKM. The CDR3 is CASSSGTSPDTQYF. CDR3 bases: TGTGCCAGCAGTTCCGGGACTAGCCCAGATACGCAGTATTTT.